The 9 T cell receptor beta chains given below trace back to one sample, sequenced in a study of cytomegalovirus exposure and HLA in healthy donors. Primers for the PCR totalled 60 Vbeta and 13 Jbeta. Sequencing was performed with immunoSEQ multiplex PCR; in TCRdb, only in-frame clones are kept and a portion is missing. The data hold approximately 190,000 clones, with 75% to 90% observed a single time. Material for sequencing was PBMCs. These receptor sequences come from a man in his forties in good health and CMV-seropositive.

The V call is TRBV5-1, the J call TRBJ2-7; D gene uncertain. Germline V gene data show CDR1 as SGHRS and CDR2 as YFSETQ. This CDR3 region has 13 residues. V was cut by 0 bases and J by 7 bases, with 11 bases left in between. The CDR3 is CASSLAVEREQYF. The CDR3 DNA is TGCGCCAGCAGCTTGGCCGTAGAACGTGAGCAGTACTTC.

The V call is TRBV7-3, the J call TRBJ2-3; perhaps TRBD2 as D (5 bases). The V gene lost 2 bases and the J gene lost 6 bases, with 12 bases spanning the gap. Per germline, CDR1 SGHTA and CDR2 FQGTGA. This CDR3 is 14 amino acids long. CDR3 amino acids: CASSLRGLSDTQYF. CDR3 DNA: TGTGCCAGCAGCTTACGCGGGCTTAGCGATACGCAGTATTTT.

The chain joins TRBV9 to TRBJ1-2; 7 nucleotides match TRBD1. After removal of 3 bases from V and 5 bases from J, the junction contained 10 bases not matched to a gene. The CDR3 totals 15 residues. Germline CDR1 reads SGDLS; CDR2 reads YYNGEE. The CDR3 region is CASSAQGSFLYGYTF. CDR3 sequence (DNA): TGTGCCAGCAGCGCACAGGGGAGCTTTCTGTATGGCTACACCTTC.

The chain links TRBV10-1 to TRBJ2-3, with TRBD2 matching over 11 bases. In germline, CDR1 is WNHNN, CDR2 SYGVQD (reference sequence). CDR3 length: 16 residues. J was trimmed by 2 bases and V by 4 bases; bases with no gene match: 5. The CDR3 sequence is CASSGGLAGVTDTQYF. The DNA of the CDR3 is TGCGCCAGCAGTGGAGGACTAGCGGGCGTCACAGATACGCAGTATTTT.

The chain has TRBV7-2 and TRBJ2-7; 8 bases match TRBD1. This CDR3 comprises 14 residues. Germline loops: CDR1 SGHTA, CDR2 FQGNSA. The V and J ends lost 1 base and 4 bases, in that order; junction bases with no gene match: 3. The CDR3 region has the DNA TGTGCCAGCAGCTTAGGGCAGGGGGCGTACGAGCAGTACTTC. As protein: CASSLGQGAYEQYF.

The genes are TRBV5-4 and TRBJ2-7, with a possible D match to TRBD2 (7 bases). From germline, CDR1 is SGHNT and CDR2 YYREEE (reference sequence). V gave up 4 bases and J gave up 2 bases, with 13 bases separating them. There are 14 residues in the CDR3. The CDR3 sequence is CASSLAGAPYEQYF. As DNA, the CDR3 is TGTGCCAGCAGCCTCGCGGGGGCTCCCTACGAGCAGTACTTC.

The rearrangement joins TRBV7-2 to TRBJ2-2; D is ambiguous. This CDR3 region has 16 residues. The V end was cut by 0 bases, the J end by 6 bases, with 14 bases between. From germline, CDR1 is SGHTA and CDR2 FQGNSA. CDR3 nucleotides: TGTGCCAGCAGCTTAGCGGCCCAGGTCGCCGCCGGGGAGCTGTTTTTT. Its translation: CASSLAAQVAAGELFF.

The chain uses TRBV7-6 and TRBJ2-5; D is possibly TRBD1 (7 bases). Germline-derived CDR1 and CDR2 are SGHVS and FNYEAQ. The CDR3 covers 15 residues. Trimming removed 0 bases at V and 5 bases at J, with 13 bases between. CDR3 coding DNA: TGTGCCAGCAGCTTAGCGCTACAGGGGAGGGAGACCCAGTACTTC. Residues: CASSLALQGRETQYF.

This chain connects TRBV4-1 to TRBJ2-7; D unresolved. In germline, CDR1 is MGHRA, CDR2 YSYEKL. The CDR3 contains 15 residues. V lost 1 base, J lost 0 bases, and 10 bases lay in between. The CDR3 DNA is TGCGCCAGCAGCCAAGGACTTGCCAGCTCCTACGAGCAGTACTTC. Amino acids: CASSQGLASSYEQYF.